These T cell receptor beta chains were read from a single sample in a study of T cell repertoires in cytomegalovirus infection. TCRdb fed the reads into MiXCR, producing one record per CDR3 protein. The sample includes some 680,000 distinct CDR3 sequences, roughly a third of them seen just once. The sample consisted of PBMCs. Receptors originate from a human donor in good health (CMV status not recorded). Some clones in this sample may be carry-over from other donors' samples. Each CDR3 is given with its conserved first and last residue. A D gene is named only where the DNA matches it firmly. The size entry is marked missing in some rows and otherwise reads once, few, many or a size class.

size,V,D,J,DNA,CDR3
few,TRBV6-2/TRBV6-3,TRBD2,TRBJ2-1,TGTGCCAGCAGTTACGTAGCGGGGGACAATGAGCAGTTCTTC,CASSYVAGDNEQFF
-,TRBV6-5,TRBD1,TRBJ2-5,TGTGCCAGCAGTTCCCAGAGGACAGGGGACCAAGAGACCCAGTACTTC,CASSSQRTGDQETQYF
few,TRBV7-9,TRBD1,TRBJ2-5,TGTGCCAGCAGCTCCGGGGATAGGGGGCGTCGAGAGACCCAGTACTTC,CASSSGDRGRRETQYF
-,TRBV10-2,-,TRBJ2-1,TGCGCCAGCAGTGAGTCCGGCCCCTACAATGAGCAGTTCTTC,CASSESGPYNEQFF
-,TRBV29-1,TRBD1,TRBJ1-5,TGCAGCGTACGAACAGGGGGAGGGAACAATCAGCCCCAGCATTTT,CSVRTGGGNNQPQHF
-,TRBV29-1,TRBD2,TRBJ2-3,TGCAGCGTTCACGGACTAGCGCCGATCACAGATACGCAGTATTTT,CSVHGLAPITDTQYF
-,TRBV12-3/TRBV12-4,-,TRBJ1-6,TGTGCCAGCAGTTTAGACCGCCAGACCAATTCACCCCTCCACTTT,CASSLDRQTNSPLHF
-,TRBV20-1,-,TRBJ2-1,TGCAGTGCTAGAGGTACCGGGCAGGGGAAAGAGCAGTTCTTC,CSARGTGQGKEQFF
few,TRBV6-1,-,TRBJ1-1,TGTGCCAGCAGTGAAACGGTCGAGAAGGTCCGTTACGCTGAAGCTTTCTTT,CASSETVEKVRYAEAFF
-,TRBV20-1,TRBD1,TRBJ2-3,TGCAGTGCTATTAGGACAGGGGTTGTAGATACGCAGTATTTT,CSAIRTGVVDTQYF
-,TRBV24-1,-,TRBJ2-7,TGTGCCACCAGTGAATCCGGGGGTTCCTACGAGCAGTACTTC,CATSESGGSYEQYF